This TCR beta chain comes out of a study of PD-L1 blockade in urothelial cancer. Turning to the study itself: The patients first took atezolizumab in the mid-2010s, receiving 1,200 mg intravenously every 3 weeks. Samples of blood were analyzed 3 weeks (second dose) and 6 weeks after treatment start. Blood yielded a median of around 150,000 T cells per sample.

V was cut by 6 bases and J by 4 bases, with 18 bases left in between. The CDR3 totals 15 residues. Germline assignment: CDR1 SNHLY and CDR2 FYNNEI. This clone was picked up one time. Libraries were prepared by immunoSEQ multiplex PCR; TCRdb keeps only in-frame clonotypes and omits some of them. The sample shows 14,000 to 15,000 clones, around nine tenths of them seen only once. The chain has TRBV2 and TRBJ1-2; the D is unclear. The sequence derives from an older man with urothelial cancer. Sample: PBMCs, taken around atezolizumab (anti-PD-L1) treatment. CDR3 amino acids: CASRESSQLRYGYTF. DNA for the CDR3: TGTGCCAGCAGGGAGAGTTCTCAACTCCGCTATGGCTACACCTTC.